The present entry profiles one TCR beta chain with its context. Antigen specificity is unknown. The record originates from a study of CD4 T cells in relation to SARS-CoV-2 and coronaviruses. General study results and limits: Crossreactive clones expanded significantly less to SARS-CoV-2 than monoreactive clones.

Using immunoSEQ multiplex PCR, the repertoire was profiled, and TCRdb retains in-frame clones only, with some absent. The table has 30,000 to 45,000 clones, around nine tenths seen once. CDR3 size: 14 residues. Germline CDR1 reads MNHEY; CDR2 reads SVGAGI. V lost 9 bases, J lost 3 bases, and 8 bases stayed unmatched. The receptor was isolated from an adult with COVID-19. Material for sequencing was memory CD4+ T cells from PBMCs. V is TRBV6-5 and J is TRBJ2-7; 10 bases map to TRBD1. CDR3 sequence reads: CASWTGTGDYEQYF. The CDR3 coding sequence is TGTGCCAGTTGGACCGGGACAGGGGACTACGAGCAGTACTTC.